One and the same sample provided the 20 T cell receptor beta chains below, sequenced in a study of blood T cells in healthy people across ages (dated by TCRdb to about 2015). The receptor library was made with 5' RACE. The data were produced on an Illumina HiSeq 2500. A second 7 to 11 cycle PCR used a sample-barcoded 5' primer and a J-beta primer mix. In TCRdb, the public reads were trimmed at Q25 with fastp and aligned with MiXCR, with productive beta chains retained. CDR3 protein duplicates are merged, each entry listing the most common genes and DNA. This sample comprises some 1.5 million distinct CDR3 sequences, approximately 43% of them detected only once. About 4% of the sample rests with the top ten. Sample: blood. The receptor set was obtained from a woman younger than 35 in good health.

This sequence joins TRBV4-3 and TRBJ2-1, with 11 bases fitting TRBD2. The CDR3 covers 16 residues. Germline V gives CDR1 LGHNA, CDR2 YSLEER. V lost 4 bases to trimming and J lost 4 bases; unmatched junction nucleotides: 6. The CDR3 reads CASSRLTSGEYNEQFF. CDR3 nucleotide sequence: TGCGCCAGCAGCCGCCTGACTAGCGGGGAGTACAATGAGCAGTTCTTC.

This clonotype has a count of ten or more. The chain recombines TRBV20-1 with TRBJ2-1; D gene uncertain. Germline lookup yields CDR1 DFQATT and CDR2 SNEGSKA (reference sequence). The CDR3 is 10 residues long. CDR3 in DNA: TGCAGCGCCGCATACAATGAGCAGTTCTTC. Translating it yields CSAAYNEQFF.

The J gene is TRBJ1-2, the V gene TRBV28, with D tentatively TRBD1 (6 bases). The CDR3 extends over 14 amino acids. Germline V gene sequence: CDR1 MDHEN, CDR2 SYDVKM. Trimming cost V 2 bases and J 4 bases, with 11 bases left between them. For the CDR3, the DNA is TGTGCCAGCAGTTTAGGGACACCGCCCTATGGCTACACCTTC. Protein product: CASSLGTPPYGYTF.

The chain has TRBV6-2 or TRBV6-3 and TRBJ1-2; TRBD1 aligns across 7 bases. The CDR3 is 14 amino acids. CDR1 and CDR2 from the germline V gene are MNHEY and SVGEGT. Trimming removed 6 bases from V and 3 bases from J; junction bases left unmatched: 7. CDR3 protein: CASSARGGDYGYTF. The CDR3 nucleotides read TGTGCCAGCAGCGCTCGAGGGGGCGACTATGGCTACACCTTC.

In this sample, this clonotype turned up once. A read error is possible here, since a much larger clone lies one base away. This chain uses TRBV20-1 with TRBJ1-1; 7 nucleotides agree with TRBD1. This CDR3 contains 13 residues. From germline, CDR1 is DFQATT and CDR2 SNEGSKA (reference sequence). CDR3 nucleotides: TGCGGTGCAAGACAGGGTCTGAACACTGAAGCTTTCTTT. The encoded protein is CGARQGLNTEAFF.

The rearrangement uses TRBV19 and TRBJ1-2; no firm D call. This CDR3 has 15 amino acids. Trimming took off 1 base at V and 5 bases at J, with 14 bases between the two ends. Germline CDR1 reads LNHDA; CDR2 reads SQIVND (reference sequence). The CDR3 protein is CASSIAPGGGYGYTF. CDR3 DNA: TGTGCCAGTAGTATAGCTCCGGGAGGAGGTTATGGCTACACCTTC.

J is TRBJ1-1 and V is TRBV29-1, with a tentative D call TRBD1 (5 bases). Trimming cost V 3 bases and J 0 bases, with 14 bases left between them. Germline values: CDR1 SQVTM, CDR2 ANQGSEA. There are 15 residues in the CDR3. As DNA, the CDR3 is TGCAGCGTTGATCCAGGGAACTACATGAACACTGAAGCTTTCTTT. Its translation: CSVDPGNYMNTEAFF.

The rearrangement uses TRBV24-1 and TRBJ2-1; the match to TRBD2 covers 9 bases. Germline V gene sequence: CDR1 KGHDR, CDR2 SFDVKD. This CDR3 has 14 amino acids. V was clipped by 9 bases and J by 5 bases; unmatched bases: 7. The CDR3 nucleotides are TGTGCCACCGCCGGGACTAGCAGAAACAATGAGCAGTTCTTC. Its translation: CATAGTSRNNEQFF.

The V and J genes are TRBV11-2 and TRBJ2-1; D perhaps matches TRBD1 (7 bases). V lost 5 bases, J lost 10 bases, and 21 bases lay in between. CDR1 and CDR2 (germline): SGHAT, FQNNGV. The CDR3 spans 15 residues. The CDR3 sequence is CASSPAGGLPYEQFF. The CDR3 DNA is TGTGCCAGCAGCCCCGCAGGGGGACTCCCCTACGAGCAGTTCTTC.

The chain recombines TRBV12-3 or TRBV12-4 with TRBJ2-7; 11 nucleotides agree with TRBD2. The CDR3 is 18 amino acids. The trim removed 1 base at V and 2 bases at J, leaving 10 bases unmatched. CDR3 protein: CASSLGLAGGPKAYEQYF. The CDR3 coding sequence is TGTGCCAGCAGTTTAGGGTTAGCGGGAGGGCCTAAGGCCTACGAGCAGTACTTC.

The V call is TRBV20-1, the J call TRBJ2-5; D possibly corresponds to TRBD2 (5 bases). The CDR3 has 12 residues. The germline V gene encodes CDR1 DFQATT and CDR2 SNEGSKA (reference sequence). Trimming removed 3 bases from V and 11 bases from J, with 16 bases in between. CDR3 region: CSARELAHEQYF. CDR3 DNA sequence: TGCAGTGCTAGGGAGCTAGCTCATGAGCAGTACTTC.

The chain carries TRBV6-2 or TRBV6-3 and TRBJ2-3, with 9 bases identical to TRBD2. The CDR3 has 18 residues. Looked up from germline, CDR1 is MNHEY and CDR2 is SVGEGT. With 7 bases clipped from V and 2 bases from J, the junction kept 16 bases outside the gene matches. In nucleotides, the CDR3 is TGTGCCAGCACTCACCGGAAGGCTAGCGGGGAATACACAGATACGCAGTATTTT. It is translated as CASTHRKASGEYTDTQYF.

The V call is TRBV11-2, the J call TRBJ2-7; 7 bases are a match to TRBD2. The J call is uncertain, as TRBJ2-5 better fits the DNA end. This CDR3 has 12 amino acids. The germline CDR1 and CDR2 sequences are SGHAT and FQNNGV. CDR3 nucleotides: TGTGCCAGCAACTTCGGGGGGGAGACCCAGTACTTC. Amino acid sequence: CASNFGGETQYF.

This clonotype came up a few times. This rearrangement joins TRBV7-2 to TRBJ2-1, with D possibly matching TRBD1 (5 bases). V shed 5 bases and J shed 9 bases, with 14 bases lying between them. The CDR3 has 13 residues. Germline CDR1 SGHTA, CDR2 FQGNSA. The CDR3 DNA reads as TGTGCCAGCAGCGTCTCACAGGTGCGTGAGCAGTTCTTC. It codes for CASSVSQVREQFF.

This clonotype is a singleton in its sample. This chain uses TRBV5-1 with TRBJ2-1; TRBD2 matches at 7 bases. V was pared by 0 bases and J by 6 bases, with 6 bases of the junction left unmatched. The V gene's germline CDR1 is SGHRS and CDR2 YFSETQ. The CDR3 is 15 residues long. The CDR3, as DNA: TGCGCCAGCAGCTTGGGCGCGGGGGAATGCAATGAGCAGTTCTTC. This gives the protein CASSLGAGECNEQFF.

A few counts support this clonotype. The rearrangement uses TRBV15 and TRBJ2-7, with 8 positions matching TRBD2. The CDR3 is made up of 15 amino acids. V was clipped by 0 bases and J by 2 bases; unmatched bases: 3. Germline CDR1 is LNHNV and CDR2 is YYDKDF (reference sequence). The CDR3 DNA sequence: TGTGCCACCAGCAGAGAATACGGGGGGGCCTACGAGCAGTACTTC. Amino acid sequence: CATSREYGGAYEQYF. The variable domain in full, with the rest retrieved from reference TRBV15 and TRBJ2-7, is DAMVIQNPRYQVTQFGKPVTLSCSQTLNHNVMYWYQQKSSQAPKLLFHYYDKDFNNEADTPDNFQSRRPNTSFCFLDIRSPGLGDTAMYLCATSREYGGAYEQYFGPGTRLTVT.

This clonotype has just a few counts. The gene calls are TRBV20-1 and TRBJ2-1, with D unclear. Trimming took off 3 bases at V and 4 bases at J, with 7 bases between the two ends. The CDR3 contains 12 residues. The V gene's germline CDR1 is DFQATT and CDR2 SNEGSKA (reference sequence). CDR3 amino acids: CSARRQYNEQFF. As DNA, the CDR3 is TGCAGTGCTAGGAGACAATACAATGAGCAGTTCTTC.

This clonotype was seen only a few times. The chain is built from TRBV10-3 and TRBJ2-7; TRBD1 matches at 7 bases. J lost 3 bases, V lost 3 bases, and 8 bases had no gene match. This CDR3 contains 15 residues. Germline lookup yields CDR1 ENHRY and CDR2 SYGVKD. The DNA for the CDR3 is TGTGCCATCAGTGACGCCGGGACAGATCTCTACGAGCAGTACTTC. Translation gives CAISDAGTDLYEQYF.

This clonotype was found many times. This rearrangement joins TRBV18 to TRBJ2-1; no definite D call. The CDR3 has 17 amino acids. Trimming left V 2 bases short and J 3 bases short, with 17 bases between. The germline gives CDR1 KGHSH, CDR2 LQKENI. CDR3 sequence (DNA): TGTGCCAGCTCACCATTTCTCCAGGACGTTAGCTACAATGAGCAGTTCTTC. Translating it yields CASSPFLQDVSYNEQFF.

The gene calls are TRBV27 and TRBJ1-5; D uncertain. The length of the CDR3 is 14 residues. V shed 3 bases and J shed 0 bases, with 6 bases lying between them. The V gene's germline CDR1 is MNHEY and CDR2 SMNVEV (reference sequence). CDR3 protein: CASSFGVSNQPQHF. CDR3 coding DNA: TGTGCCAGCAGTTTCGGAGTTAGCAATCAGCCCCAGCATTTT.